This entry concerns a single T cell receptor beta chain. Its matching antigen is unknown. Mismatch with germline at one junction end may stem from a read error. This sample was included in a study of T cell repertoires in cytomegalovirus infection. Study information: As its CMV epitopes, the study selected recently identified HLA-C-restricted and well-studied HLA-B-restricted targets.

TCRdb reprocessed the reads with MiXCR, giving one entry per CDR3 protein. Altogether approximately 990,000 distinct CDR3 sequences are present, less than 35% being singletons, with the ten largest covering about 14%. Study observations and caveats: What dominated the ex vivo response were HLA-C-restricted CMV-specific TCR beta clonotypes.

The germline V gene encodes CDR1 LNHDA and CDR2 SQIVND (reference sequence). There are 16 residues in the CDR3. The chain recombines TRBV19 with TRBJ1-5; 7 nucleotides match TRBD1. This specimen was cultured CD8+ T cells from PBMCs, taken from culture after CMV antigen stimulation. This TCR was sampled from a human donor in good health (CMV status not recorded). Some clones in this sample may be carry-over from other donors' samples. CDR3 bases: TGTGTCAGTCGACAGGGACACAGCCGAGTGAATCAGCCCCAGCATTTT. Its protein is CVSRQGHSRVNQPQHF.